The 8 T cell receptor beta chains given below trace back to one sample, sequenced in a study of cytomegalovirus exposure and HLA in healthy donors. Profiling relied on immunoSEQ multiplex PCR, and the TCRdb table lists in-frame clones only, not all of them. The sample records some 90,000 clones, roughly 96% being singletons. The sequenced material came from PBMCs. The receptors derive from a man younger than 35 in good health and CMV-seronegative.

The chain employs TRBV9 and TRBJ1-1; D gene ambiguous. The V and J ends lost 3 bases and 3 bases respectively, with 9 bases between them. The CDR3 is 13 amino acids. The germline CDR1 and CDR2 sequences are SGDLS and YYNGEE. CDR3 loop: CASSADTDTEAFF. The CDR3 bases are TGTGCCAGCAGCGCCGACACTGACACTGAAGCTTTCTTT.

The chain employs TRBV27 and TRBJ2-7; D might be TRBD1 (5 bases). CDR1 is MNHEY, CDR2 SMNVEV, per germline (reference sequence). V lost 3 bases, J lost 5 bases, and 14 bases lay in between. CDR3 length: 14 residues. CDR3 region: CASSFLAGSDEQYF. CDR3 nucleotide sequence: TGTGCCAGCAGTTTCTTGGCAGGGTCGGACGAGCAGTACTTC.

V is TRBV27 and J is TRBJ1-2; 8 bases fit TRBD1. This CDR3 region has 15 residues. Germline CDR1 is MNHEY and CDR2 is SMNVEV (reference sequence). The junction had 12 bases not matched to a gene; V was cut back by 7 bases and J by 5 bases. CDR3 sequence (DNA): TGTGCCAGCACTTTTAGGGGGGGACAGGAATATGGCTACACCTTC. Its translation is CASTFRGGQEYGYTF.

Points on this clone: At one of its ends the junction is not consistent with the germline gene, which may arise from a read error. CDR3 in amino acids: CASSATGNSYNEQFF. CDR3 sequence (DNA): TGTGCTAGCAGCGCAACAGGGAATTCCTACAATGAGCAGTTCTTC. The chain is built from TRBV7-7 and TRBJ2-1, with TRBD1 as a possible D gene (6 bases). The length of the CDR3 is 15 residues. The germline gives CDR1 SSHAT, CDR2 FNYEAQ (reference sequence). The complete variable domain, with remaining parts taken from reference TRBV7-7 and TRBJ2-1, reads GAGVSQSPRYKVTKRGQDVTLRCDPISSHATLYWYQQALGQGPEFLTYFNYEAQPDKSGLPSDRFSAERPEGSISTLTIQRTEQRDSAMYRCASSATGNSYNEQFFGPGTRLTVL.

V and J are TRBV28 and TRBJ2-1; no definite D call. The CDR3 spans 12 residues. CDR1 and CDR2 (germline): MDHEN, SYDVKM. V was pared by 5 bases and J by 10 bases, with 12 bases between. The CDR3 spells CASSPSRREQFF. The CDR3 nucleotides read TGTGCCAGCAGTCCTAGTCGACGAGAGCAGTTCTTC.

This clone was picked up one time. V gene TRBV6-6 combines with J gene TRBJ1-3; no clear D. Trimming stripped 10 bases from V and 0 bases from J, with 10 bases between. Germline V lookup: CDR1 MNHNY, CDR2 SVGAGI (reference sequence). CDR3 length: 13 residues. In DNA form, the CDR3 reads TGTGCCACCTTAGTGAGCTCTGGAAACACCATATATTTT. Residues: CATLVSSGNTIYF.

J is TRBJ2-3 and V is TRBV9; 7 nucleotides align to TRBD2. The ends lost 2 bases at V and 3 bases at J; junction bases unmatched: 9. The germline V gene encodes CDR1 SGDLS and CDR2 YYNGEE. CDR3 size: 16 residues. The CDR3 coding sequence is TGTGCCAGCAGCGTCCGCGGGAGTCTCTCAACAGATACGCAGTATTTT. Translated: CASSVRGSLSTDTQYF.

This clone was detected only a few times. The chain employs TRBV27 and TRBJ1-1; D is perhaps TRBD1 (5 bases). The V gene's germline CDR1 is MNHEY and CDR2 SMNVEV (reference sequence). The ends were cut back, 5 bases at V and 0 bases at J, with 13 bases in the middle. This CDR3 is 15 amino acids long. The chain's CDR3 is CASSRGGIMNTEAFF. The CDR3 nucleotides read TGTGCCAGCAGTCGTGGGGGGATTATGAACACTGAAGCTTTCTTT.